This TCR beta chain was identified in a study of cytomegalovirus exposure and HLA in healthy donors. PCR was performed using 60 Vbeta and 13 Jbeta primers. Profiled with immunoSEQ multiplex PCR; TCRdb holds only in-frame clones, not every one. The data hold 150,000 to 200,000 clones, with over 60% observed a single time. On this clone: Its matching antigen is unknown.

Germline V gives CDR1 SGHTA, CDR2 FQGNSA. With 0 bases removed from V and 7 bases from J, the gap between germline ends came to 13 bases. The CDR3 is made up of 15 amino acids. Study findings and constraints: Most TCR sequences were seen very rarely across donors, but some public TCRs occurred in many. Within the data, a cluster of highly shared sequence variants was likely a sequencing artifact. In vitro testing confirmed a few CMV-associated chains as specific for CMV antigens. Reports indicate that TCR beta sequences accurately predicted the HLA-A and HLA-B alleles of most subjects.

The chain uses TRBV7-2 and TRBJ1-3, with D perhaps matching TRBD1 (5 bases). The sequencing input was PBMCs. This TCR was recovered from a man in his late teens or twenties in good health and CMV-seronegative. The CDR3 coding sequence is TGTGCCAGCAGCTTAGCGAAGACAGAACCCAACACCATATATTTT. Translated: CASSLAKTEPNTIYF.